This note documents a single T cell receptor (beta chain) sequence. The CDR3 loop spans 16 amino acids. CDR1 and CDR2 from the germline V gene are LGHNA and YNFKEQ. Trimming at V came to 2 bases and at J to 4 bases, leaving 5 bases not matched to a gene. This specimen comes from a study of shared T cell receptors in the human thymus. TCRdb's table, derived via immunoSEQ multiplex PCR, lists solely in-frame clones and lacks some. The sample carries roughly 710,000 clones, approximately 83% recorded once. These data were also filed under a second study, of human thymus T cells.

The material sequenced was thymocytes. The chain couples TRBV4-2 to TRBJ1-3; 10 bases line up with TRBD1. This sequence originates from a girl less than two years old with a congenital heart defect. The CDR3 nucleotides are TGTGCCAGCAGCCAACACGACAGGGGGCGCGGAAACACCATATATTTT. Encoded protein: CASSQHDRGRGNTIYF.